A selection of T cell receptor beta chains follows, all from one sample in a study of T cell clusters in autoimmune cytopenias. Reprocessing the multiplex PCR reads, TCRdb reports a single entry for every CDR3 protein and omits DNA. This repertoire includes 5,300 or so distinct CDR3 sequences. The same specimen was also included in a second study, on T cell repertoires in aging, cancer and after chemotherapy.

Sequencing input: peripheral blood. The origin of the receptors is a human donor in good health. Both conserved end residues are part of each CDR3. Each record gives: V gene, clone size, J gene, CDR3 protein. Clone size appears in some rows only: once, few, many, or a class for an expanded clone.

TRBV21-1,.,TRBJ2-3,CASSLLAGDTQYF
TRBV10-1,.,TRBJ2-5,CASSRAGRQETQYF
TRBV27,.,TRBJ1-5,CASRTGGANQPQHF
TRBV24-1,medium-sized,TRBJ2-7,CATSDNRGGDEQYF
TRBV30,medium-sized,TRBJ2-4,CAWSVTGAIQYF
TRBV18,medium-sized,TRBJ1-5,CASSPIGSGQPQHF
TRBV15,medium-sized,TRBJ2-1,CATSRDQASSYNEQFF
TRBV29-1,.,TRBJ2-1,CSVAARLAEEQFF
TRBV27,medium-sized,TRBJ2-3,CASSLAGPTDTQYF
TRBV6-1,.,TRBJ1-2,CASREGSFIYGYTF
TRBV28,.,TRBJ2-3,CASSWDSVGRDTQYF
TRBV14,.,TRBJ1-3,CASSQTISAGNTIYF
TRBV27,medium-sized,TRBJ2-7,CASSTGTSVEQYF
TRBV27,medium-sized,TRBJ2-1,CASRSSGSFSNEQFF
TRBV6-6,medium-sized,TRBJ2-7,CASSGTGGQQYF
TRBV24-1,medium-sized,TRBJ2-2,CATRGIGELFF
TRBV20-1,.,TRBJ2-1,CSAPGFASGDYNEQFF
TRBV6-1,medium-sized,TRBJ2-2,CASSKDRVNTGELFF
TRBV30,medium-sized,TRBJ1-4,CALKIPGHGLNEKLFF
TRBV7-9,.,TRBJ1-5,CASSLGQGTENQPQHF
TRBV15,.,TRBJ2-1,CATSHRAGGLGNEQFF
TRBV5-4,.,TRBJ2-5,CASSRDRVSETQYF
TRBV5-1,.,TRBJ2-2,CASSLEFLTGELFF
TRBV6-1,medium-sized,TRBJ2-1,CAILISTGNEQFF
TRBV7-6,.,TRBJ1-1,CASSFNPTGTEAFF
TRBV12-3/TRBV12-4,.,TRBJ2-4,CASRLAGEGNIQYF
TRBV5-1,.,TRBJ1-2,CASSIAEGAIYGYTF
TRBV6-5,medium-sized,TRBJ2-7,CASSYRTGGYEQYF
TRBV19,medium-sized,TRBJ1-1,CASSIGRQNTEAFF